One and the same sample provided the 24 T cell receptor beta chains below, sequenced in a study of T cells after yellow fever vaccination. TCRdb recomputed calls from the 5' RACE reads with MiXCR, one row per CDR3 protein. The sample shows hundreds of thousands of distinct CDR3 sequences, 8% to 9.5% of them seen only once. The source material was PBMCs, sampled 45 days after the first yellow fever vaccination. These receptors all stem from a young man who received the YFV17D yellow fever vaccine.

In its sample, this clonotype was seen many times. This sequence joins TRBV6-2 or TRBV6-3 and TRBJ2-1; TRBD1 matches 9 bases. In germline, CDR1 is MNHEY, CDR2 SVGEGT. This CDR3 comprises 16 residues. V dropped 6 bases and J dropped 2; count of bases not matched to a gene: 8. CDR3 sequence (DNA): TGTGCCAGCAGCTACGGCGGACAGGGGCCCTACAATGAGCAGTTCTTC. Amino acids: CASSYGGQGPYNEQFF.

The chain joins TRBV6-5 to TRBJ2-2, with D possibly being TRBD1 or TRBD2 (5 bases each). Per the germline V gene, CDR1 is MNHEY and CDR2 is SVGAGI. V lost 4 bases, J lost 7 bases, and 10 bases lay in between. The CDR3 loop spans 13 amino acids. In nucleotides, the CDR3 is TGTGCCAGCAGTTCCGGGACCCACGGGGAGCTGTTTTTT. Translated, it gives CASSSGTHGELFF.

The rearrangement links TRBV6-5 to TRBJ1-1, with D maybe TRBD1 (5 bases). CDR1 is MNHEY and CDR2 is SVGAGI in the germline V gene. The V gene lost 0 bases and the J gene lost 0 bases, with 14 bases spanning the gap. CDR3 length: 17 residues. CDR3: CASSYSPSDTLNTEAFF. CDR3 nucleotide sequence: TGTGCCAGCAGTTACTCCCCCTCGGACACGTTGAACACTGAAGCTTTCTTT.

V and J are TRBV29-1 and TRBJ2-3; D assignment may be TRBD1 or TRBD2 (5 bases each). Germline-derived CDR1 and CDR2 are SQVTM and ANQGSEA. The CDR3 has 12 amino acids. Trimming cost V 7 bases and J 10 bases, with 18 bases left between them. CDR3 sequence reads: CSAGTDLKAQYF. The CDR3 DNA sequence: TGCAGCGCGGGGACCGACCTGAAGGCGCAGTATTTT.

The chain is built from TRBV20-1 and TRBJ2-7, with 10 bases aligning to TRBD2. This CDR3 region has 15 residues. V shed 3 bases, J shed 0 bases, and the junction held 5 bases outside the gene matches. CDR1 is DFQATT, CDR2 SNEGSKA, per germline (reference sequence). The chain's CDR3 is CSASRLAGASYEQYF. In nucleotides, the CDR3 is TGCAGTGCTAGTCGTCTAGCGGGGGCCTCCTACGAGCAGTACTTC.

The rearrangement links TRBV5-1 to TRBJ2-7; D call uncertain. Germline V lookup: CDR1 SGHRS, CDR2 YFSETQ. This CDR3 comprises 13 residues. V was shortened by 3 bases and J by 1 base, with 8 bases between the two germline ends. CDR3 in amino acids: CASSSTYSYEQYF. The CDR3 DNA reads TGCGCCAGCAGCTCCACCTATTCCTACGAGCAGTACTTC.

This clonotype was found many times. V usage is TRBV7-9 and J usage is TRBJ1-5; the match to TRBD1 covers 9 bases. This CDR3 comprises 14 residues. Germline loops: CDR1 SEHNR, CDR2 FQNEAQ (reference sequence). V dropped 5 bases and J dropped 10; count of bases not matched to a gene: 9. Written as DNA, the CDR3 is TGTGCCAGCAGCCCGGACAGGGGCCCTCAACCCCAGCATTTT. Protein sequence: CASSPDRGPQPQHF.

The CDR3 DNA sequence: TGTGCCAGCAGTGGCCCGGACAGGGGGAACACTGAAGCTTTCTTT. Protein product: CASSGPDRGNTEAFF. The J gene is TRBJ1-1, the V gene TRBV6-1, with TRBD1 matching 9 bases. Germline V gene sequence: CDR1 MNHNS, CDR2 SASEGT. The V gene end was trimmed by 4 bases and the J gene end by 1 base; junction bases not matched to a gene: 4. The CDR3 is 15 residues long.

This clonotype was seen many times. The rearrangement joins TRBV10-3 to TRBJ2-6; D is undetermined. This CDR3 contains 16 residues. Germline CDR1 ENHRY, CDR2 SYGVKD. Trimming took off 4 bases at V and 0 bases at J, with 10 bases between the two ends. CDR3 nucleotides: TGTGCCATCAGTGGGACCCGAGACTCTGGGGCCAACGTCCTGACTTTC. Translation: CAISGTRDSGANVLTF.

This clonotype was counted between two and nine times. The chain recombines TRBV27 with TRBJ2-7; D is undetermined. Trimming took 5 bases from V and 5 from J, leaving 16 bases between them. The CDR3 sequence is 14 residues long. CDR1 is MNHEY, CDR2 SMNVEV, per germline (reference sequence). The CDR3 DNA is TGTGCCAGCAGTCCATGGAGTACTGGGGACGAGCAGTACTTC. Protein sequence: CASSPWSTGDEQYF.

The V gene is TRBV24-1, the J gene TRBJ2-1, with D possibly called TRBD1 or TRBD2 (5 bases each). V lost 5 bases and J lost 7, with 11 bases in between. CDR1 and CDR2 from the germline V gene are KGHDR and SFDVKD. The CDR3 runs 13 residues. In DNA, the CDR3 is TGTGCCACCAGTGCCGGGACGGCTAATGAGCAGTTCTTC. It specifies CATSAGTANEQFF.

This clonotype appeared a few times. Written as DNA, the CDR3 is TGTGCCAGCAGGGACAGGGGGCCCAACTATGGCTACACCTTC. Residues: CASRDRGPNYGYTF. The genes are TRBV7-2 and TRBJ1-2; 11 bases fit TRBD1. Germline V gene data show CDR1 as SGHTA and CDR2 as FQGNSA. The CDR3 loop spans 14 amino acids. Trimming removed 6 bases from V and 2 bases from J; junction bases left unmatched: 2.

This clonotype occurred a few times. The chain is built from TRBV20-1 and TRBJ2-1; 8 nucleotides agree with TRBD2. This CDR3 has 16 residues. V lost 5 bases and J lost 1; bases outside the gene matches: 10. CDR1 is DFQATT, CDR2 SNEGSKA, per germline (reference sequence). CDR3 loop: CSARGLRGASYNEQFF. The CDR3 DNA follows: TGCAGTGCTCGGGGATTGCGGGGGGCTTCCTACAATGAGCAGTTCTTC.

The chain recombines TRBV7-8 with TRBJ1-2; the D gene is possibly TRBD1 (6 bases). The CDR3 loop spans 17 amino acids. Germline assignment: CDR1 SGHVS and CDR2 FQNEAQ. The V end lost 1 base, the J end lost 0 bases, and 15 bases lay between the germline ends. The CDR3 DNA sequence: TGTGCCAGCAGCTTAGTAGGGGGGGGCAATCCTAACTATGGCTACACCTTC. Amino acid sequence: CASSLVGGGNPNYGYTF.

This clonotype has only a few counts. The V and J genes are TRBV7-8 and TRBJ1-4, with D perhaps TRBD1 (5 bases). Trimming removed 4 bases from V and 7 bases from J, with 19 bases in between. The CDR3 has 16 residues. Germline values: CDR1 SGHVS, CDR2 FQNEAQ. DNA for the CDR3: TGTGCCAGCAGCTCCTGGAGGGCGGCAGGGCGTGAAAAACTGTTTTTT. The encoded protein is CASSSWRAAGREKLFF.

The chain combines TRBV6-2 or TRBV6-3 with TRBJ1-2, with TRBD1 identical over 7 bases. The CDR3 consists of 16 residues. J lost 4 bases, V lost 5 bases, and 13 bases had no gene match. Germline values: CDR1 MNHEY, CDR2 SVGEGT. DNA of the CDR3: TGTGCCAGCAGTCGAACCCGGGGACAGTTGTCCTATGGCTACACCTTC. As protein: CASSRTRGQLSYGYTF.

The chain employs TRBV7-2 and TRBJ2-5, with D possibly matching TRBD1 (5 bases). CDR1 SGHTA and CDR2 FQGNSA come from the germline V gene. The CDR3 has 15 amino acids. Between the trimmed V and J ends, which lost 5 bases and 0 bases, there was a span of 13 bases. Here the CDR3 DNA reads TGTGCCAGCAGCCGCGTCAGGGTGAACCAAGAGACCCAGTACTTC. This encodes CASSRVRVNQETQYF.

V and J are TRBV7-9 and TRBJ1-2; possible D gene TRBD1, 6 bases. The CDR3 runs 16 residues. Germline V gene lookup returns CDR1 SEHNR and CDR2 FQNEAQ (reference sequence). With 1 base removed from V and 4 bases from J, the gap between germline ends came to 16 bases. The CDR3 here is CASSLVRGPDSYGYTF. DNA for the CDR3: TGTGCCAGCAGCTTAGTGCGGGGGCCGGACTCCTATGGCTACACCTTC.

The chain is built from TRBV7-2 and TRBJ1-2, with no clear D. Germline V CDR1 and CDR2: SGHTA, FQGNSA. The CDR3 has 17 amino acids. Trimming took 4 bases from V and 8 from J, leaving 26 bases between them. The CDR3, as DNA: TGTGCCAGCAGCTACACCGGTGTAGTAATGAAGGATCTGGGCTACACCTTC. Its translation is CASSYTGVVMKDLGYTF.

There are a few counts of this clonotype. V usage is TRBV7-9 and J usage is TRBJ1-1; D gene unclear. There are 11 residues in the CDR3. V was cut by 5 bases and J by 7 bases, with 8 bases left in between. Germline V gene data show CDR1 as SEHNR and CDR2 as FQNEAQ (reference sequence). CDR3 in amino acids: CASSVSYEAFF. The CDR3 region has the DNA TGTGCCAGCAGCGTCAGCTATGAAGCTTTCTTT.

This clonotype came up a few times. The rearrangement uses TRBV7-9 and TRBJ1-4; the D is unclear. The length of the CDR3 is 15 residues. CDR1 is SEHNR and CDR2 is FQNEAQ in the germline V gene (reference sequence). V lost 7 bases and J lost 2, with 14 bases in between. The CDR3 reads CASKRGRTTNEKLFF. In DNA form, the CDR3 reads TGTGCCAGCAAAAGAGGTCGGACGACTAATGAAAAACTGTTTTTT. The full variable domain, with the rest looked up from reference TRBV7-9 and TRBJ1-4, is DTGVSQNPRHKITKRGQNVTFRCDPISEHNRLYWYRQTLGQGPEFLTYFQNEAQLEKSRLLSDRFSAERPKGSFSTLEIQRTEQGDSAMYLCASKRGRTTNEKLFFGSGTQLSVL.

Ten or more counts support this clonotype. The genes are TRBV28 and TRBJ2-2; maybe TRBD1 (6 bases). CDR3 length: 15 residues. Trimming left V 1 base short and J 6 bases short, with 12 bases between. The germline V gene has CDR1 MDHEN and CDR2 SYDVKM. DNA for the CDR3: TGTGCCAGCAGTTTATATCAGGGGTTTGCCGGGGAGCTGTTTTTT. Amino acids: CASSLYQGFAGELFF.

In this sample, this clonotype turned up once. V and J are TRBV6-4 and TRBJ2-1; 7 bases align to TRBD1. V trimming: 0 bases; J trimming: 8 bases; junction bases outside the gene matches: 7. From germline, CDR1 is MRHNA and CDR2 SNTAGT. The CDR3 loop spans 15 amino acids. CDR3 region: CASSDSAQGSDEQFF. The CDR3 nucleotides are TGTGCCAGCAGTGACTCTGCACAGGGGAGTGATGAGCAGTTCTTC.

This clonotype has more than one count but fewer than ten. The chain combines TRBV28 with TRBJ2-7, with 10 bases fitting TRBD2. This CDR3 comprises 14 residues. V shed 3 bases and J 6 bases; nucleotides not matched to a gene: 5. Germline V gives CDR1 MDHEN, CDR2 SYDVKM. CDR3 bases: TGTGCCAGCAGTTTTAGCGGGGGGTCCGGCGAGCAGTACGTC. Protein product: CASSFSGGSGEQYV.